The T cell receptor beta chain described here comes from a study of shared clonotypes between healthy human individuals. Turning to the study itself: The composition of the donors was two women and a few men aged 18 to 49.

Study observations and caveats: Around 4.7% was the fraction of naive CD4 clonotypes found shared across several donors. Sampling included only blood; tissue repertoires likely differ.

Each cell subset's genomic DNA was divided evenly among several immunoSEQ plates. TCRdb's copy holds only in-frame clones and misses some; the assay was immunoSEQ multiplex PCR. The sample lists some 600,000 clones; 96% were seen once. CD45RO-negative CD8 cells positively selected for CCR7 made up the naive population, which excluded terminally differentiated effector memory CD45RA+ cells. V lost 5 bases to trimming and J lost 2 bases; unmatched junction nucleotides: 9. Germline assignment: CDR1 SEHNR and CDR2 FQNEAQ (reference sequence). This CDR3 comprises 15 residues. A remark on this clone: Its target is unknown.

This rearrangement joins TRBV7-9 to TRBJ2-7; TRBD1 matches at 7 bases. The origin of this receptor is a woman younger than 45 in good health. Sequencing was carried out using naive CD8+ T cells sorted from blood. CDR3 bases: TGTGCCAGCAGCCGAGAAAATGACAGGGCCTACGAGCAGTACTTC. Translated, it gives CASSRENDRAYEQYF.